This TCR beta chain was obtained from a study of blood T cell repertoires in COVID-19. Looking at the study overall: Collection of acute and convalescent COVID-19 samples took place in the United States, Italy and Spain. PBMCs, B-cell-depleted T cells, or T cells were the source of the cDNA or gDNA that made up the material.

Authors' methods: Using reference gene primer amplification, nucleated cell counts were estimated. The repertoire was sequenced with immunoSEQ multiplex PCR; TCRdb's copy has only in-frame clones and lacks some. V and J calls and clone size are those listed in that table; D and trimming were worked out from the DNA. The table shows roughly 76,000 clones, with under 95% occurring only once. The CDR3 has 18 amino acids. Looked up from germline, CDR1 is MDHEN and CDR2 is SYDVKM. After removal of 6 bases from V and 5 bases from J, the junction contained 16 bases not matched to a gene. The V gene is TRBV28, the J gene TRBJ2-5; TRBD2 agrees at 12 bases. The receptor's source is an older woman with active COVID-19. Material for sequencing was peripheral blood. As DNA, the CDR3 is TGTGCCAGCAGCATAAATCTAGCGGGAGGGCCATGGTGGGAGACCCAGTACTTC. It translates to CASSINLAGGPWWETQYF. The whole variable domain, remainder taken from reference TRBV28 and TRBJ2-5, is DVKVTQSSRYLVKRTGEKVFLECVQDMDHENMFWYRQDPGLGLRLIYFSYDVKMKEKGDIPEGYSVSREKKERFSLILESASTNQTSMYLCASSINLAGGPWWETQYFGPGTRLLVL.